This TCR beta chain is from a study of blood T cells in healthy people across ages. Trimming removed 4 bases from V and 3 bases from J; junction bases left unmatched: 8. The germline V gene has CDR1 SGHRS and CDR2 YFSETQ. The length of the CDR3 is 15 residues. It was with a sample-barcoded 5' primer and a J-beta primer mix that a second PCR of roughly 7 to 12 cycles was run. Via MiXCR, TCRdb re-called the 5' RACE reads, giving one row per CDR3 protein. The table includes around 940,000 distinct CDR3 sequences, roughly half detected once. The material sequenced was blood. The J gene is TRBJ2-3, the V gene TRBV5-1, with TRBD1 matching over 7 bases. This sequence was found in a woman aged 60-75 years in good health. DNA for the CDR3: TGCGCCAGCAGCCCCAGGGACAGCATAACAGATACGCAGTATTTT. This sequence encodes CASSPRDSITDTQYF.